A selection of T cell receptor beta chains follows, all from one sample in a study of blood T cell repertoires in COVID-19. The protocol was immunoSEQ multiplex PCR, while the TCRdb copy is restricted to in-frame clones and leaves out a portion. The data show approximately 300,000 clones, with roughly 90% seen just once and 18% held by the top ten. Sequenced sample: PBMCs or T cells enriched from blood (not recorded which). The receptors derive from a woman aged 25 to 39 who had recovered from COVID-19. The CDR3 runs from the conserved cysteine through the conserved F or W. A D gene is named only where the DNA matches it firmly. For some rows the clone size is stated as once, few or many, or as a class when expanded; others skip it.

>.|TRBJ2-3|TRBD1|TRBV19
CASSTIWTGGNTDTQYF
>.|TRBJ1-2|TRBD1|TRBV19
CASSQWTGDNYGYTF
>.|TRBJ1-2|.|TRBV11-2
CASIRWAGVGYGYTF
>.|TRBJ1-1|.|TRBV23-1
CASRPLEDSDTEAFF
>.|TRBJ2-7|TRBD1|TRBV5-1
CASSFGTGKGEQYF
>.|TRBJ1-1|.|TRBV19
CASSIGNEAFF
>.|TRBJ2-1|TRBD2|TRBV27
CASSSGTSAYNEQFF
>once|TRBJ1-2|.|TRBV5-6
CASSPRPYGYTF
>.|TRBJ1-2|.|TRBV5-1
CASSLESRGYTF
>.|TRBJ1-2|.|TRBV7-9
CASSSRGTAVEGYTF
>.|TRBJ2-7|.|TRBV27
CASSPTGIYEQYF
>.|TRBJ1-5|.|TRBV19
CASSTSGPQHF
>.|TRBJ2-3|.|TRBV6-5
CARGGTNTDTQYF
>few|TRBJ2-3|TRBD1|TRBV6-5
CASRTGGRTDTQYF
>.|TRBJ2-7|TRBD2|TRBV18
CASSYLAGPYEQYF
>.|TRBJ1-2|TRBD1|TRBV7-2
CASSPTGGNGYTF
>.|TRBJ2-7|.|TRBV19
CASSDRQSYEQYF
>.|TRBJ2-1|.|TRBV27
CASADLGAGGDEQFF
>.|TRBJ1-6|.|TRBV6-5
CASLGHTDNSPLHF
>.|TRBJ2-7|TRBD2|TRBV19
CASSISLRLAGTISYEQYF
>.|TRBJ1-1|TRBD1|TRBV7-2
CASSSQRPGQGIWNTEAFF
>.|TRBJ2-7|.|TRBV29-1
CSVVFQGGVSGEQYF
>.|TRBJ1-4|TRBD1|TRBV10-3
CAISGPGQGSTNEKLFF
>.|TRBJ2-5|.|TRBV14
CASSQVFGGPQETQYF
>.|TRBJ1-1|.|TRBV27
CASSGRGTEAFF
>.|TRBJ1-2|TRBD1|TRBV6-5
CATKTGMVYGYTF
>.|TRBJ2-3|TRBD2|TRBV7-2
CASSLSRTSGGGDTQYF
>.|TRBJ1-1|.|TRBV6-2/TRBV6-3
CASSRQAMNTEAFF
>.|TRBJ2-6|TRBD2|TRBV18
CASSPPKGGTPGANVLTF
>.|TRBJ2-7|TRBD1|TRBV29-1
CSASRTGSYEQYF
>.|TRBJ2-5|.|TRBV5-1
CASSFQGGLGQETQYF
>.|TRBJ2-1|TRBD1|TRBV27
CASSRTGTGSGNEQFF
>.|TRBJ2-1|.|TRBV7-8
CASSPNSEQFF
>few|TRBJ2-3|.|TRBV4-2
CASSQALASDTQYF
>.|TRBJ1-2|TRBD1|TRBV29-1
CSVEALRGTGDGYTF
>.|TRBJ2-1|.|TRBV5-8
CASRGGEDNEQFF
>.|TRBJ1-1|TRBD1|TRBV6-4
CASRAQGADTEAFF
>.|TRBJ2-1|TRBD1|TRBV19
CASSIVGGTGVKNEQFF
>.|TRBJ2-1|.|TRBV28
CASSQTGPNEQFF
>.|TRBJ1-2|.|TRBV28
CASSLTNYGYTF
>.|TRBJ1-4|.|TRBV4-3
CASSQDQPGQQTNEKLFF
>.|TRBJ1-2|.|TRBV4-2
CASSQDFQVNGYTF
>.|TRBJ2-7|TRBD1|TRBV7-2
CASSTDRDQDEQYF
>.|TRBJ2-7|TRBD2|TRBV29-1
CSVEGLGLGMYEQYF
>.|TRBJ2-2|TRBD2|TRBV7-8
CASSLYGLAGTGELFF
>.|TRBJ1-4|.|TRBV11-2
CASSSTTLSERKKLFF
>.|TRBJ1-1|TRBD1|TRBV30
CAWSVLDRVDTEAFF
>.|TRBJ2-5|.|TRBV6-5
CATWWGGETQYF
>few|TRBJ1-6|.|TRBV6-2/TRBV6-3
CASSYSLAGPSNSPLHF
>.|TRBJ2-7|TRBD2|TRBV2
CASIREIAGASYEQYF
>.|TRBJ2-5|TRBD1|TRBV25-1
CASSEPGTEETQYF
>.|TRBJ1-3|.|TRBV5-4
CASSSAGSGNTIYF
>.|TRBJ1-2|.|TRBV5-1
CASSPGTYGYTF
>few|TRBJ2-3|.|TRBV7-9
CASSLYGSHTDTQYF
>.|TRBJ2-3|.|TRBV4-3
CASSQAFAVSDTQYF